The table lists the clone carrying this TCR beta chain with a few counts. This specimen belongs to a study of blood T cell repertoires in COVID-19. Looking at the study overall: Nucleic acid was either cDNA or gDNA, and it came from T cells, B-cell-depleted T cells, or PBMCs.

V gave up 2 bases and J gave up 4 bases, with 11 bases separating them. Germline V gives CDR1 SGHTA, CDR2 FQGTGA. There are 15 residues in the CDR3. Authors' methods: Scientists estimated how many nucleated cells there were by amplifying reference gene primers. Produced via immunoSEQ multiplex PCR; TCRdb's table is partial and in-frame only. The DNA was the basis for D and trimming; V, J and clone size are from that table. The sample lists some 56,000 clones; 73% were seen once. The rearrangement links TRBV7-3 to TRBJ2-2, with TRBD2 as a possible D gene (6 bases). This clonotype originated in a woman aged 45-65 years with active or convalescent COVID-19. The material sequenced was peripheral blood. CDR3 sequence (DNA): TGTGCCAGCAGCTTACGGGGGAGATCCACCGGGGAGCTGTTTTTT. Residues: CASSLRGRSTGELFF.